This T cell receptor (beta chain) was documented in a study of shared clonotypes between healthy human individuals. Comment on this clone: Its antigen remains unknown.

It was around 190 ng DNA, 33,000 or so T cell genomes, that sorted-subset replicate PCRs used. Assay used: immunoSEQ multiplex PCR; TCRdb lists only in-frame clones, some missing. The sample gives over 100,000 clones, about 71% of which show up once; about a quarter is in the top ten. Germline V gene data show CDR1 as SEHNR and CDR2 as FQNEAQ (reference sequence). The CDR3 has 13 amino acids. V lost 6 bases, J lost 0 bases, and 8 bases lay in between. What CD8 memory combined were CD45RO+ cells and CCR7-negative CD45RA+ TemRA cells. The study, taken as a whole, reports: What naive subsets generally showed was a larger estimated richness than memory subsets showed.

The sequenced material came from memory CD8+ T cells sorted from blood. Documented subset: CD45RO+ cells pooled with CCR7-negative TemRA cells. This sequence joins TRBV7-9 and TRBJ1-1; TRBD1 might be the D (6 bases). This sequence was found in a woman aged 30 to 39 in good health. The CDR3 nucleotides are TGTGCCAGCAGACGGACAGTGAACACTGAAGCTTTCTTT. Translating gives CASRRTVNTEAFF.